Included here is one TCR beta chain sequence, with context. The antigen is unknown. The data were obtained in a study of cytomegalovirus exposure and HLA in healthy donors. This PCR relied on a set of 60 Vbeta primers and 13 Jbeta primers. Original analysis: A later analysis tallied tens of millions of unique TCR beta chains, around 11 million of them shared. Here immunoSEQ multiplex PCR was the method, and the copy in TCRdb shows in-frame clones only, minus some. V and J calls and clone size are those listed in that table; D and trimming were worked out from the DNA. Here the sample spans hundreds of thousands of clones, about 80% being singletons. Study results and limitations: Most of the CMV-associated TCR beta chains (in a later analysis) appeared to be HLA-restricted. TCR beta V- and J-gene trimming was later associated with a missense DCLRE1C variant.

Trimming cost V 1 base and J 8 bases, with 6 bases left between them. CDR1 is SGHNT and CDR2 is YYREEE in the germline V gene (reference sequence). The CDR3 extends over 12 amino acids. V is TRBV5-4 and J is TRBJ1-4, with D unresolved. The material sequenced was PBMCs. This clonotype was obtained from a woman aged 40-49 years in good health and CMV-seronegative. The CDR3 DNA follows: TGTGCCAGCAGCTTGTGGCAGGAAAAACTGTTTTTT. Encoded protein: CASSLWQEKLFF. The full variable domain, with the rest looked up from reference TRBV5-4 and TRBJ1-4, is ETGVTQSPTHLIKTRGQQVTLRCSSQSGHNTVSWYQQALGQGPQFIFQYYREEENGRGNFPPRFSGLQFPNYSSELNVNALELDDSALYLCASSLWQEKLFFGSGTQLSVL.